Sequencing of this TCR beta chain was carried out in a study of cytomegalovirus exposure and HLA in healthy donors. Study-level results: According to a subsequent analysis, TCR clusters from the first cohort were inclined to appear together in the 120 validation repertoires. Cytomegalovirus-associated status was assigned to more than 150 TCR beta chains.

V shed 6 bases, J shed 9 bases, and the junction held 14 bases outside the gene matches. Germline CDR1 MNHNY, CDR2 SVGAGI (reference sequence). The CDR3 runs 15 residues. The assay was immunoSEQ multiplex PCR, and TCRdb's table has in-frame clones only and misses some. The sample holds 150,000 to 200,000 clones; 91% are singletons and the top ten take more than 2.5%. Note on this clone: Its target is unknown.

The sample taken for sequencing was PBMCs. The V gene is TRBV6-6, the J gene TRBJ2-1; 7 bases agree with TRBD2. This TCR was sampled from a woman under 30 in good health and CMV-seropositive. Here the CDR3 reads CASSGSGGPMSEQFF. The CDR3 coding sequence is TGTGCCAGCAGCGGATCGGGGGGTCCTATGTCTGAGCAGTTCTTC.